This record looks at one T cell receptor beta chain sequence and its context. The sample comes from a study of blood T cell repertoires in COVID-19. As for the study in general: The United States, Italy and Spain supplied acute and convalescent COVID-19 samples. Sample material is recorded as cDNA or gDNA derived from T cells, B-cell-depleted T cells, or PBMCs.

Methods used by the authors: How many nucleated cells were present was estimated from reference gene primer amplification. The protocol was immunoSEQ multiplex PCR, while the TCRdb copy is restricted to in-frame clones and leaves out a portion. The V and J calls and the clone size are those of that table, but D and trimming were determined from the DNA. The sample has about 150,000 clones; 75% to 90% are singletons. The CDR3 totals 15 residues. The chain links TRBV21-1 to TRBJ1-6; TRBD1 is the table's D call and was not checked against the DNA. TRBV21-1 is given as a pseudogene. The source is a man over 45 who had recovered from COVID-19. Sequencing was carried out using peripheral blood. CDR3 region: CASSKIRTGTSPLHF. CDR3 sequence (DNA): TGTGCCAGCAGCAAAATAAGGACAGGGACTTCACCCCTCCACTTT.